A selection of T cell receptor beta chains follows, all from one sample in a study of blood T cell repertoires in COVID-19. The data were produced by immunoSEQ multiplex PCR, yet TCRdb's version contains in-frame clones alone and is incomplete. The table shows roughly 380,000 clones, with approximately 91% occurring only once. The specimen sequenced was peripheral blood. The receptors derive from a woman aged 40 to 49 with COVID-19, enrolled during active disease. Each CDR3 is given with its conserved first and last residue. The D gene is left open where the match is weak. Some rows mark clone size as missing; the rest say once, few, many or name a class of expanded clone.

D: .
J: TRBJ1-5
length: 14
size: .
V: TRBV6-4
DNA: TGTGCCAGCAGTGTAGGAGGAGGCAATCAGCCCCAGCATTTT
CDR3: CASSVGGGNQPQHF

D: TRBD2
J: TRBJ2-7
length: 15
size: .
V: TRBV6-1
DNA: TGTGCCAGCAGTGACCCCGGGGGGGGCAGCGACGAGCAGTACTTC
CDR3: CASSDPGGGSDEQYF

D: .
J: TRBJ2-1
length: 15
size: .
V: TRBV7-2
DNA: TGTGCCAGCAGCCCGAGGAGGACCCAATTCAATGAGCAGTTCTTC
CDR3: CASSPRRTQFNEQFF

D: .
J: TRBJ1-2
length: 14
size: .
V: TRBV19
DNA: TGTGCCAGTAGTTACGGGGGTTCGAACTATGGCTACACCTTC
CDR3: CASSYGGSNYGYTF

D: .
J: TRBJ1-4
length: 14
size: once
V: TRBV19
DNA: TGTGCCAGTAGCCCCGGACAGCGCGGTGAAAAACTGTTTTTT
CDR3: CASSPGQRGEKLFF

D: TRBD2
J: TRBJ2-5
length: 16
size: .
V: TRBV28
DNA: TGTGCCAGCAGGTTTATCCGCGGGAGGGCCCGAGAGACCCAGTACTTC
CDR3: CASRFIRGRARETQYF

D: TRBD1
J: TRBJ2-7
length: 13
size: once
V: TRBV3-1/TRBV3-2
DNA: TGTGCCAGCAGCCCCCGGGGAGGGACAGGGACGTACTTC
CDR3: CASSPRGGTGTYF

D: .
J: TRBJ1-1
length: 15
size: once
V: TRBV5-5
DNA: TGTGCCAGCAGCGGACCGGGGGGAAGGAACACTGAAGCTTTCTTT
CDR3: CASSGPGGRNTEAFF

D: .
J: TRBJ1-4
length: 14
size: .
V: TRBV12-5
DNA: TGTGCTAGTGGTTTGGAGGCGGGGCGGGAAAAACTGTTTTTT
CDR3: CASGLEAGREKLFF

D: .
J: TRBJ2-3
length: 14
size: once
V: TRBV5-1
DNA: TGCGCCAGCAGCTCGGACAGCTCCCACGATACGCAGTATTTT
CDR3: CASSSDSSHDTQYF

D: TRBD1
J: TRBJ2-7
length: 15
size: .
V: TRBV6-5
DNA: TGTGCCAGCATAAGGTACAGGGGATCCTCCTACGAGCAGTACTTC
CDR3: CASIRYRGSSYEQYF

D: .
J: TRBJ1-1
length: 13
size: .
V: TRBV5-6
DNA: TGTGCCAGTCAGGGGTTAGGGGGCACTGAAGCTTTCTTT
CDR3: CASQGLGGTEAFF

D: TRBD2
J: TRBJ2-1
length: 16
size: .
V: TRBV10-3
DNA: TGTGCCATCAGTGACCAACTAGCGGGTAGGGTTGAAGAGCAGTTCTTC
CDR3: CAISDQLAGRVEEQFF

D: .
J: TRBJ2-7
length: 14
size: .
V: TRBV4-3
DNA: TGCGCCAGCAGCCAAGGCATAGGGGCAAACGAGCAGTACTTC
CDR3: CASSQGIGANEQYF

D: TRBD2
J: TRBJ2-7
length: 17
size: .
V: TRBV5-4
DNA: TGTGCCAGCAGCACCGAAGGACTAGCGGGAGTAGTTTACGAGCAGTACTTC
CDR3: CASSTEGLAGVVYEQYF

D: .
J: TRBJ1-5
length: 16
size: .
V: TRBV27
DNA: TGTGCCAGCCCAGGGGTTAATCGGAACCTTAATCAGCCCCAGCATTTT
CDR3: CASPGVNRNLNQPQHF

D: TRBD1
J: TRBJ1-3
length: 17
size: .
V: TRBV5-6
DNA: TGTGCCAGCAGCTTGTTTGACAGGGGGTTCTCTGGAAACACCATATATTTT
CDR3: CASSLFDRGFSGNTIYF

D: TRBD1
J: TRBJ1-1
length: 14
size: .
V: TRBV5-1
DNA: TGCGCCAGCAGCGCGGGACAGGGGAGGACTGAAGCTTTCTTT
CDR3: CASSAGQGRTEAFF

D: TRBD1
J: TRBJ1-6
length: 19
size: .
V: TRBV5-6
DNA: TGTGCCAGCAGCTCACGACTGAACAGGGGAGGTTCCTATAATTCACCCCTCCACTTT
CDR3: CASSSRLNRGGSYNSPLHF

D: .
J: TRBJ2-3
length: 13
size: .
V: TRBV29-1
DNA: TGCAGCGTTAACAGAATGGGCACAGATACGCAGTATTTT
CDR3: CSVNRMGTDTQYF

D: TRBD2
J: TRBJ2-1
length: 14
size: .
V: TRBV28
DNA: TGTGCCAGCAGTTGGCGGGGGGCTTACAATGAGCAGTTCTTC
CDR3: CASSWRGAYNEQFF

D: TRBD2
J: TRBJ2-7
length: 18
size: .
V: TRBV27
DNA: TGTGCCAGCTTCGGCCAGGGACTAGCGGGAGGTCGGGCCTACGAGCAGTACTTC
CDR3: CASFGQGLAGGRAYEQYF

D: .
J: TRBJ1-5
length: 14
size: .
V: TRBV3-1/TRBV3-2
DNA: TGTGCCAGCAGCCAAGCAGGTGGCAATCAGCCCCAGCATTTT
CDR3: CASSQAGGNQPQHF

D: .
J: TRBJ1-1
length: 15
size: once
V: TRBV6-1
DNA: TGTGCCAGCAGTGAGAAAGCCCTGTTGAACACTGAAGCTTTCTTT
CDR3: CASSEKALLNTEAFF

D: .
J: TRBJ1-5
length: 13
size: .
V: TRBV7-2
DNA: TGTGCCAGCAGCTTAGACGGGGGACAGCCCCAGCATTTT
CDR3: CASSLDGGQPQHF

D: .
J: TRBJ2-7
length: 15
size: many
V: TRBV4-2
DNA: TGTGCCAGCAGCCAAGACACAGGGAGCTCCTACGAGCAGTACTTC
CDR3: CASSQDTGSSYEQYF

D: TRBD1
J: TRBJ2-1
length: 17
size: .
V: TRBV28
DNA: TGTGCCAGCAGTCCCTGGGGAGTGGACAGGGATTACAATGAGCAGTTCTTC
CDR3: CASSPWGVDRDYNEQFF

D: TRBD2
J: TRBJ2-1
length: 16
size: .
V: TRBV7-9
DNA: TGTGCCAGCAGCTCTATCGGAGCGGGGGGGCTCAATGAGCAGTTCTTC
CDR3: CASSSIGAGGLNEQFF

D: TRBD1
J: TRBJ2-1
length: 16
size: .
V: TRBV24-1
DNA: TGTGCCACCAGTGATCTTACAGGGGCCAACTACAATGAGCAGTTCTTC
CDR3: CATSDLTGANYNEQFF

D: .
J: TRBJ2-1
length: 14
size: few
V: TRBV3-1/TRBV3-2
DNA: TGTGCCAGCAGCCAAGCGGGCTCCTACAATGAGCAGTTCTTC
CDR3: CASSQAGSYNEQFF

D: .
J: TRBJ1-5
length: 15
size: .
V: TRBV4-2
DNA: TGTGCCAGCAGCCAAGATGATACGGGAGGGACACCAGGGTATTTT
CDR3: CASSQDDTGGTPGYF

D: .
J: TRBJ2-3
length: 13
size: .
V: TRBV21-1
DNA: TGTGCCAGCAGCACCCGTCGGGATCGGGCGCAGTATTTT
CDR3: CASSTRRDRAQYF

D: TRBD2
J: TRBJ2-1
length: 14
size: .
V: TRBV6-5
DNA: TGTGCCAGCAGTTACTCAGATGATAGCGGGGAGCAGTTCTTC
CDR3: CASSYSDDSGEQFF

D: .
J: TRBJ2-5
length: 12
size: .
V: TRBV19
DNA: TGTGCCAGTAGTATTAGTGGAGAGACCCAGTACTTC
CDR3: CASSISGETQYF

D: TRBD2
J: TRBJ2-1
length: 16
size: .
V: TRBV5-1
DNA: TGCGCCAGCAGCTTGGCTGGGCTGCGGGGGTTTGGTGAGCAGTTCTTC
CDR3: CASSLAGLRGFGEQFF

D: TRBD1
J: TRBJ1-6
length: 19
size: once
V: TRBV5-1
DNA: TGCGCCAGCAGCCATCTTCCGGGACAGCGAAGCTCCTATAATTCACCCCTCCACTTT
CDR3: CASSHLPGQRSSYNSPLHF

D: .
J: TRBJ1-2
length: 14
size: .
V: TRBV7-8
DNA: TGTGCCAGCAGCTTACCCGTGACAGGTTGGCGGTACACCTTC
CDR3: CASSLPVTGWRYTF

D: TRBD1
J: TRBJ1-3
length: 16
size: .
V: TRBV6-5
DNA: TGTGCCAGCAGTTACTCGGGGACAGGGAAAGGAAACACCATATATTTT
CDR3: CASSYSGTGKGNTIYF

D: .
J: TRBJ2-5
length: 14
size: .
V: TRBV4-2
DNA: TGTGCCAGCAGCCAAGCGCAGGGGTTTGAGACCCAGTACTTC
CDR3: CASSQAQGFETQYF

D: TRBD1
J: TRBJ1-5
length: 17
size: .
V: TRBV2
DNA: TGTGCCAGCAGTGAAGACAGGGGGCTTGGTCGCAATCAGCCCCAGCATTTT
CDR3: CASSEDRGLGRNQPQHF

D: .
J: TRBJ1-1
length: 16
size: .
V: TRBV18
DNA: TGTGCCAGCTCACGGAGCAGGGGCCAGAGGAACACTGAAGCTTTCTTT
CDR3: CASSRSRGQRNTEAFF

D: .
J: TRBJ1-1
length: 16
size: .
V: TRBV21-1
DNA: TGTGCCAGCAGTGGAGACAGGGGCGGTAGGAACACTGAAGCTTTCTTT
CDR3: CASSGDRGGRNTEAFF

D: .
J: TRBJ2-7
length: 12
size: .
V: TRBV9
DNA: TGTGCCAGCGGCCAACACGGGGAGGAGCAGTACTTC
CDR3: CASGQHGEEQYF

D: TRBD2
J: TRBJ2-7
length: 14
size: .
V: TRBV7-2
DNA: TGTGCCAGCAGCTTGACTAGCGGGGAATACGAGCAGTACTTC
CDR3: CASSLTSGEYEQYF

D: TRBD1
J: TRBJ1-5
length: 14
size: .
V: TRBV29-1
DNA: TGCAGCGCTTTACCTGGACAGGTACCTCAGCCCCAGCATTTT
CDR3: CSALPGQVPQPQHF

D: .
J: TRBJ1-2
length: 13
size: .
V: TRBV14
DNA: TGTGCCAGCAGCCAAGCAGTGTCTTATGGCTACACCTTC
CDR3: CASSQAVSYGYTF

D: TRBD1
J: TRBJ1-4
length: 18
size: once
V: TRBV7-9
DNA: TGTGCCAGCAGCTTAGTACAGGGGCCAGGAGCAACTAATGAAAAACTGTTTTTT
CDR3: CASSLVQGPGATNEKLFF

D: TRBD2
J: TRBJ2-5
length: 18
size: .
V: TRBV5-1
DNA: TGCGCCAGCAGCTTGTATCGGTCGGGGAGGGGATTACAAGAGACCCAGTACTTC
CDR3: CASSLYRSGRGLQETQYF

D: .
J: TRBJ1-1
length: 13
size: .
V: TRBV3-1/TRBV3-2
DNA: TGTGCCAGCAGCCAAGACAGGGGTACTGAAGCTTTCTTT
CDR3: CASSQDRGTEAFF

D: .
J: TRBJ2-1
length: 16
size: .
V: TRBV15
DNA: TGTGCCACCAGCAGAGCGCTCCGGGTCCCTTACGATGAGCAGTTCTTC
CDR3: CATSRALRVPYDEQFF

D: TRBD2
J: TRBJ2-3
length: 16
size: once
V: TRBV10-3
DNA: TGTGCCATCAGTTTGGGGACTAGCGGGAGCACAGATACGCAGTATTTT
CDR3: CAISLGTSGSTDTQYF

D: .
J: TRBJ1-2
length: 13
size: once
V: TRBV11-2
DNA: TGTGCCAGCAGCTTAAGCCGGGTATATGGCTACACCTTC
CDR3: CASSLSRVYGYTF

D: .
J: TRBJ1-1
length: 16
size: .
V: TRBV28
DNA: TGTGCCAGCAGTTTACGCAGGGTATCCCCCTACACTGAAGCTTTCTTT
CDR3: CASSLRRVSPYTEAFF

D: .
J: TRBJ1-5
length: 15
size: .
V: TRBV28
DNA: TGTGCCAGCAGCCCTCCTACCGGGAACAATCAGCCCCAGCATTTT
CDR3: CASSPPTGNNQPQHF

D: .
J: TRBJ1-6
length: 14
size: .
V: TRBV6-5
DNA: TGTGCCAGCAGTCTCCACAGGGTCGGTTCACCCCTCCACTTT
CDR3: CASSLHRVGSPLHF

D: .
J: TRBJ2-5
length: 14
size: .
V: TRBV5-5
DNA: TGTGCCAGCAGCCTAGGGGTCCGGTTAGAGACCCAGTACTTC
CDR3: CASSLGVRLETQYF

D: TRBD1
J: TRBJ1-1
length: 13
size: .
V: TRBV12-3/TRBV12-4
DNA: TGTGCCAGCAGAGACACAGGGGACACTGAAGCTTTCTTT
CDR3: CASRDTGDTEAFF

D: .
J: TRBJ1-2
length: 13
size: .
V: TRBV6-5
DNA: TGTGCCAGCACTCCGTTAGCTAACTATGGCTACACCTTC
CDR3: CASTPLANYGYTF

D: .
J: TRBJ2-2
length: 14
size: .
V: TRBV6-5
DNA: TGTGCCAGCAGTTCAGGACTAAACACCGGGGAGCTGTTTTTT
CDR3: CASSSGLNTGELFF

D: TRBD1
J: TRBJ2-5
length: 17
size: .
V: TRBV11-3
DNA: TGTGCCAGCAGCTTCACGGGGTGGGGGACAGGGAAAGAGACCCAGTACTTC
CDR3: CASSFTGWGTGKETQYF